These 32 T cell receptor beta chains share one sample of origin, sequenced in a study of blood T cell repertoires in COVID-19. This table comes from immunoSEQ multiplex PCR, and its TCRdb copy is limited to in-frame clones, with some not included. The sample lists 350,000 to 450,000 clones, roughly 90% occurring once. Sequencing was done on a sample of peripheral blood. Receptor source: a woman aged 55 to 70 with COVID-19, enrolled during active disease.

V and J are TRBV6-6 and TRBJ1-1; 9 bases are shared with TRBD1. Germline-derived CDR1 and CDR2 are MNHNY and SVGAGI (reference sequence). J was trimmed by 6 bases and V by 8 bases; bases with no gene match: 13. The CDR3 is 15 residues long. CDR3 coding DNA: TGTGCCAGCTCTGTGGGACAGGGAGGGAGGGCTGAAGCTTTCTTT. Its protein product is CASSVGQGGRAEAFF.

Remarks on this clone: Other nucleotide sequences from this sample produce the same CDR3. CDR3 region: CASSYLQGTEAFF. CDR3 coding DNA: TGTGCCAGCAGTTACCTGCAGGGCACTGAAGCTTTCTTT. This rearrangement joins TRBV6-5 to TRBJ1-1; tentatively, D is TRBD1 (5 bases). Trimming took off 2 bases at V and 4 bases at J, with 8 bases between the two ends. This CDR3 spans 13 amino acids. CDR1 and CDR2 from the germline V gene are MNHEY and SVGAGI.

The chain recombines TRBV12-3 or TRBV12-4 with TRBJ1-1; D not resolved. Trimming left V 5 bases short and J 1 base short, with 5 bases between. The CDR3 has 12 residues. CDR3 amino acids: CASSEKNTEAFF. The CDR3 DNA follows: TGTGCCAGCAGTGAGAAGAACACTGAAGCTTTCTTT.

This chain links TRBV18 with TRBJ2-2; 10 bases align to TRBD2. CDR3 length: 16 residues. With 0 bases clipped from V and 5 bases from J, the junction kept 3 bases outside the gene matches. Germline-derived CDR1 and CDR2 are KGHSH and LQKENI. CDR3 DNA: TGTGCCAGCTCACCACCCAGCGGGGGGGATACCGGGGAGCTGTTTTTT. Translation: CASSPPSGGDTGELFF.

The chain couples TRBV7-9 to TRBJ1-5; tentatively, D is TRBD1 (5 bases). CDR3 size: 16 residues. CDR1 and CDR2 from the germline V gene are SEHNR and FQNEAQ (reference sequence). With 3 bases removed from V and 7 bases from J, the gap between germline ends came to 19 bases. CDR3 DNA sequence: TGTGCCAGCAGCTTTGGGGACTCAGGGAATAGGCAGCCCCAGCATTTT. Translated, it gives CASSFGDSGNRQPQHF.

In this sample, this clone turned up many times. The chain recombines TRBV7-2 with TRBJ1-5, with TRBD1 as a possible D gene (6 bases). V dropped 5 bases and J dropped 3 bases, with 17 bases sitting between them. This CDR3 is built from 16 residues. From germline, CDR1 is SGHTA and CDR2 FQGNSA. The CDR3 DNA is TGTGCCAGCAGCCGGGGGGCAGGGAACCTCAATCAGCCCCAGCATTTT. Translating it yields CASSRGAGNLNQPQHF. Supplemented by reference TRBV7-2 and TRBJ1-5, the full variable domain reads GAGVSQSPSNKVTEKGKDVELRCDPISGHTALYWYRQSLGQGLEFLIYFQGNSAPDKSGLPSDRFSAERTGGSVSTLTIQRTQQEDSAVYLCASSRGAGNLNQPQHFGDGTRLSIL.

This clone was seen only a few times. CDR3 loop: CASSPGTGAGNTIYF. CDR3 coding DNA: TGCGCCAGCAGTCCCGGGACAGGGGCGGGAAACACCATATATTTT. The chain couples TRBV10-1 to TRBJ1-3, with TRBD1 matching 10 bases. The CDR3 has 15 residues. The ends lost 5 bases at V and 4 bases at J; junction bases unmatched: 5. Germline lookup yields CDR1 WNHNN and CDR2 SYGVQD (reference sequence).

The rearrangement joins TRBV6-5 to TRBJ1-1; TRBD1 might be the D (6 bases). Trimming shortened V by 6 bases and J by 7 bases, and 15 bases separated the two germline ends. The germline V gene encodes CDR1 MNHEY and CDR2 SVGAGI. CDR3 length: 13 residues. The CDR3 sequence is CASSPGQFFEAFF. CDR3 DNA sequence: TGTGCCAGCAGCCCGGGACAATTCTTTGAAGCTTTCTTT.

The chain is built from TRBV7-9 and TRBJ2-4, with 7 bases fitting TRBD2. J lost 6 bases, V lost 5 bases, and 10 bases had no gene match. Germline V gene sequence: CDR1 SEHNR, CDR2 FQNEAQ (reference sequence). The CDR3 covers 15 residues. The CDR3 region has the DNA TGTGCCAGCAGCCCGATCGGGGACTACGGAAACATTCAGTACTTC. This sequence encodes CASSPIGDYGNIQYF.

The chain has TRBV29-1 and TRBJ2-7; D gene unclear. Per the germline V gene, CDR1 is SQVTM and CDR2 is ANQGSEA. This CDR3 comprises 12 residues. Deletions cut 4 bases from V and 4 bases from J, with 11 bases between. CDR3 DNA: TGCAGCGTTGGGTGGAAGCGATACGAGCAGTACTTC. It yields the protein CSVGWKRYEQYF.

This rearrangement joins TRBV9 to TRBJ2-7; 10 nucleotides match TRBD2. This CDR3 is built from 14 residues. J lost 7 bases, V lost 0 bases, and 4 bases had no gene match. CDR1 and CDR2 (germline): SGDLS, YYNGEE. This CDR3 reads CASSVDGTSEEQYF. The CDR3 DNA reads as TGTGCCAGCAGCGTAGACGGGACTAGCGAGGAGCAGTACTTC.

The chain is built from TRBV6-5 and TRBJ1-5; D not certain. Germline values: CDR1 MNHEY, CDR2 SVGAGI. With 4 bases removed from V and 0 bases from J, the gap between germline ends came to 10 bases. This CDR3 region has 15 residues. The CDR3 DNA is TGTGCCAGCAGTTGGACTAGGGATAGCAATCAGCCCCAGCATTTT. Translated: CASSWTRDSNQPQHF.

The rearrangement joins TRBV7-6 to TRBJ2-1; 8 nucleotides agree with TRBD2. Per the germline V gene, CDR1 is SGHVS and CDR2 is FNYEAQ. J lost 4 bases, V lost 2 bases, and 10 bases had no gene match. This CDR3 has 17 amino acids. The CDR3 here is CASSLYTSGPLYNEQFF. Here the CDR3 DNA reads TGTGCCAGCAGCTTATACACTAGCGGTCCCCTTTACAATGAGCAGTTCTTC.

The CDR3 DNA reads TGTGCCAGCAGCCAAGCTCCGGGACAGAACTACGAGCAGTACTTC. This sequence encodes CASSQAPGQNYEQYF. V and J are TRBV3-1 (or the pseudogene TRBV3-2) and TRBJ2-7; 7 positions match TRBD1. This CDR3 region has 15 residues. Germline lookup yields CDR1 LGHDT and CDR2 YNNKEL (reference sequence). After removal of 1 base from V and 3 bases from J, the junction contained 6 bases not matched to a gene.

This clone was seen a handful of times. The chain employs TRBV5-1 and TRBJ1-6; 7 bases agree with TRBD1. From germline, CDR1 is SGHRS and CDR2 YFSETQ. V was clipped by 4 bases and J by 0 bases; unmatched bases: 4. The CDR3 extends over 16 amino acids. CDR3 sequence (DNA): TGCGCCAGCAGCCAACAGGGGAGCTCCTATAATTCACCCCTCCACTTT. Its protein product is CASSQQGSSYNSPLHF.

The chain uses TRBV9 and TRBJ1-2, with 8 bases lining up with TRBD1. Germline CDR1 SGDLS, CDR2 YYNGEE. J lost 7 bases, V lost 4 bases, and 12 bases had no gene match. The CDR3 is made up of 15 amino acids. CDR3 residues: CASSPTWTGIVGYTF. CDR3 DNA: TGTGCCAGCAGCCCAACTTGGACAGGGATAGTTGGCTACACCTTC.

The chain combines TRBV13 with TRBJ1-1, with a tentative D call TRBD1 (6 bases). This CDR3 is built from 14 residues. CDR1 is PRHDT and CDR2 is FYEKMQ in the germline V gene (reference sequence). V lost 3 bases and J 5 bases, leaving 13 bases between the germline ends. The CDR3 DNA is TGTGCCAGCAGCTTCTCAGACGGACAGACTGAAGCTTTCTTT. It translates to CASSFSDGQTEAFF. Using reference TRBV13 and TRBJ1-1 for the parts outside the CDR3, the full variable domain is AAGVIQSPRHLIKEKRETATLKCYPIPRHDTVYWYQQGPGQDPQFLISFYEKMQSDKGSIPDRFSAQQFSDYHSELNMSSLELGDSALYFCASSFSDGQTEAFFGQGTRLTVV.

As DNA, the CDR3 is TGTGCCAGCAGCTTTGGACTGAGTCAGCCCCAGCATTTT. It is translated as CASSFGLSQPQHF. The chain couples TRBV11-2 to TRBJ1-5; no clear D gene. CDR1 is SGHAT, CDR2 FQNNGV, per germline. The CDR3 runs to 13 residues. The V and J ends lost 3 bases and 6 bases respectively, with 9 bases between them.

This sequence joins TRBV27 and TRBJ2-1, with no clear D. With 2 bases removed from V and 0 bases from J, the gap between germline ends came to 14 bases. In germline, CDR1 is MNHEY, CDR2 SMNVEV (reference sequence). CDR3 size: 17 residues. The CDR3 sequence is CASSLIGPIYSYNEQFF. CDR3 coding DNA: TGTGCCAGCAGTTTAATTGGGCCTATCTACTCCTACAATGAGCAGTTCTTC.

V usage is TRBV15 and J usage is TRBJ2-1; TRBD2 matches at 13 bases. Germline V gene data show CDR1 as LNHNV and CDR2 as YYDKDF (reference sequence). The CDR3 sequence is 17 residues long. Trimming removed 3 bases from V and 7 bases from J; junction bases left unmatched: 9. For the CDR3, the DNA is TGTGCCACCAGCAGGGGATTACTAGCGGGGGGGGTAAATGAGCAGTTCTTC. It codes for CATSRGLLAGGVNEQFF.

The chain joins TRBV6-5 to TRBJ1-6, with no clear D. Trimming removed 7 bases from V and 1 base from J, with 11 bases in between. The length of the CDR3 is 15 residues. CDR1 is MNHEY and CDR2 is SVGAGI in the germline V gene. In nucleotides, the CDR3 is TGTGCCAGCATGAGGGTTGGATCCTATAATTCACCCCTCCACTTT. Translation gives CASMRVGSYNSPLHF.

V usage is TRBV3-1 (or the pseudogene TRBV3-2) and J usage is TRBJ2-5, with TRBD2 matching over 13 bases. Trimming at V came to 5 bases and at J to 4 bases, leaving 10 bases not matched to a gene. The CDR3 has 17 amino acids. Looked up from germline, CDR1 is LGHDT and CDR2 is YNNKEL (reference sequence). In DNA, the CDR3 is TGTGCCAGCAGCTTCGGACTAGCGGGGGCCGGGGGAGAGACCCAGTACTTC. Translated: CASSFGLAGAGGETQYF.

The V gene is TRBV6-5, the J gene TRBJ2-7, with D maybe TRBD1 (6 bases). The CDR3 covers 13 residues. Germline V lookup: CDR1 MNHEY, CDR2 SVGAGI. The ends were cut back, 6 bases at V and 4 bases at J, with 13 bases in the middle. DNA of the CDR3: TGTGCCAGCAGACGGGACACGAATTACGAGCAGTACTTC. It translates to CASRRDTNYEQYF.

This rearrangement joins TRBV5-8 to TRBJ2-7; 8 bases align to TRBD2. This CDR3 region has 15 residues. CDR1 is SGHTS and CDR2 is YDEGEE in the germline V gene. Trimming at V came to 0 bases and at J to 3 bases, leaving 5 bases not matched to a gene. As DNA, the CDR3 is TGTGCCAGCAGCTTGGAGGGACTAGTTAACTACGAGCAGTACTTC. This encodes CASSLEGLVNYEQYF.

V and J are TRBV27 and TRBJ1-1; 8 nucleotides agree with TRBD1. After removal of 5 bases from V and 5 bases from J, the junction contained 10 bases not matched to a gene. CDR1 is MNHEY and CDR2 is SMNVEV in the germline V gene (reference sequence). This CDR3 has 15 amino acids. The CDR3 loop is CASSISPTGVTEAFF. CDR3 sequence (DNA): TGTGCCAGCAGTATCAGCCCGACAGGGGTAACTGAAGCTTTCTTT.

The V and J genes are TRBV5-4 and TRBJ2-2, with D possibly being TRBD1 (6 bases). From germline, CDR1 is SGHNT and CDR2 YYREEE (reference sequence). V was shortened by 4 bases and J by 4 bases, with 11 bases between the two germline ends. The CDR3 extends over 14 amino acids. For the CDR3, the DNA is TGTGCCAGCAGCGTCGGACAGCTCACCGGGGAGCTGTTTTTT. Translated, it gives CASSVGQLTGELFF.

This clone was observed a single time. This chain uses TRBV6-2 or TRBV6-3 with TRBJ2-2, with a tentative D call TRBD2 (6 bases). The CDR3 extends over 14 amino acids. V lost 0 bases, J lost 6 bases, and 8 bases lay in between. Germline loops: CDR1 MNHEY, CDR2 SVGEGT. In DNA form, the CDR3 reads TGTGCCAGCAGTTACTCGTGGGAGGCCGGGGAGCTGTTTTTT. Its protein is CASSYSWEAGELFF.

The V and J genes are TRBV4-2 and TRBJ2-1; D is ambiguous. Trimming took off 3 bases at V and 5 bases at J, with 17 bases between the two ends. CDR1 and CDR2 from the germline V gene are LGHNA and YNFKEQ. This CDR3 has 16 amino acids. The CDR3 loop reads CASSQLTRRGHNEQFF. CDR3 coding DNA: TGTGCCAGCAGCCAGTTGACCCGACGCGGTCACAATGAGCAGTTCTTC.

This clone was detected only a few times. In DNA form, the CDR3 reads TGTGCCAGCAGAGCGACTGGACATGTGGGTGGCTACACCTTC. It yields the protein CASRATGHVGGYTF. The chain is built from TRBV2 and TRBJ1-2; D might be TRBD1 (5 bases). The CDR3 is 14 residues long. Trimming left V 6 bases short and J 7 bases short, with 18 bases between. The germline gives CDR1 SNHLY, CDR2 FYNNEI.

This rearrangement joins TRBV3-1 (or the pseudogene TRBV3-2) to TRBJ1-4; 11 positions match TRBD1. The CDR3 loop spans 17 amino acids. V lost 3 bases to trimming and J lost 7 bases; unmatched junction nucleotides: 10. The germline V gene encodes CDR1 LGHDT and CDR2 YNNKEL (reference sequence). DNA for the CDR3: TGTGCCAGCAGCCAGTCTCCTGGACAGGGGGCACGTGAAAAACTGTTTTTT. This gives the protein CASSQSPGQGAREKLFF.

This clone occurred once. The chain is built from TRBV13 and TRBJ2-1; D remains ambiguous. CDR1 is PRHDT, CDR2 FYEKMQ, per germline (reference sequence). V was trimmed by 0 bases and J by 6 bases, leaving 9 bases between them. This CDR3 comprises 14 residues. The CDR3 is CASSLGLTGNEQFF. DNA of the CDR3: TGTGCCAGCAGCTTAGGCCTGACTGGCAATGAGCAGTTCTTC.

Comment on this clone: Other DNA variants within this sample encode the same CDR3. The CDR3 DNA sequence: TGTGCCAGCAGCTTCGGGGACGAGCAGTACTTC. Its protein product is CASSFGDEQYF. The chain carries TRBV7-9 and TRBJ2-7; D perhaps matches TRBD2 (5 bases). There are 11 residues in the CDR3. Trimming removed 3 bases at V and 5 bases at J, with 5 bases between. In germline, CDR1 is SEHNR, CDR2 FQNEAQ (reference sequence). Drawing the rest from reference TRBV7-9 and TRBJ2-7, the complete variable domain is DTGVSQNPRHKITKRGQNVTFRCDPISEHNRLYWYRQTLGQGPEFLTYFQNEAQLEKSRLLSDRFSAERPKGSFSTLEIQRTEQGDSAMYLCASSFGDEQYFGPGTRLTVT.